This T cell receptor beta chain is drawn from a study of blood T cell repertoires in COVID-19. V shed 1 base and J shed 8 bases, with 30 bases lying between them. The CDR3 has 19 amino acids. Germline V gene data show CDR1 as SEHNR and CDR2 as FQNEAQ (reference sequence). TCRdb's copy holds only in-frame clones and misses some; the assay was immunoSEQ multiplex PCR. The sample consists of 150,000 to 200,000 clones, around 79% of them appearing once. The age range of participants was about 18 to 100 years, with residence in some 25 US areas. J is TRBJ2-7 and V is TRBV7-9; D perhaps matches TRBD2 (5 bases). The source of this sequence is a man aged 50 to 59 who had recovered from COVID-19. The sample consisted of PBMCs or T cells enriched from blood (not recorded which). The CDR3 coding sequence is TGTGCCAGCAGCTTAGTAGAGTGGGAGATCTTCGAGCTCCAGGAGCAGCAGTACTTC. Translated: CASSLVEWEIFELQEQQYF.